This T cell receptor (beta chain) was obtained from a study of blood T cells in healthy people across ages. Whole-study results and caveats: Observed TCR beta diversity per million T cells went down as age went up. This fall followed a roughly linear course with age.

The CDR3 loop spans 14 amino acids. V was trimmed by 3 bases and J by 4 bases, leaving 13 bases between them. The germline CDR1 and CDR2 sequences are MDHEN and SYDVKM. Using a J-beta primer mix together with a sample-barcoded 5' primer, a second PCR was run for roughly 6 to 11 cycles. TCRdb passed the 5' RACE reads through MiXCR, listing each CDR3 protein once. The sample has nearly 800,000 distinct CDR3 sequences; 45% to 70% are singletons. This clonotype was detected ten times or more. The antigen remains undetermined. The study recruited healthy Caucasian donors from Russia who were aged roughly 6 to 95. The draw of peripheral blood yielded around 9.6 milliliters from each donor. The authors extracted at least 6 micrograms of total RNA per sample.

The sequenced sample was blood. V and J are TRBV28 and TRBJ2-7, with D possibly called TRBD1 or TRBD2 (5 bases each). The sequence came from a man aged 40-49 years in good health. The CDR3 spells CASSLGQGGYEQYF. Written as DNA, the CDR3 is TGTGCCAGCAGTTTGGGGCAGGGCGGGTACGAGCAGTACTTC.